Reported below is one T cell receptor (beta chain). Its antigen is undetermined. The sample comes from a study of blood T cells in healthy people across ages. The CDR3 is made up of 15 amino acids. V was pared by 1 base and J by 3 bases, with 5 bases of the junction left unmatched. Germline CDR1 is DFQATT and CDR2 is SNEGSKA (reference sequence). It was with a sample-barcoded 5' primer and a J-beta primer mix that a second PCR of about 7 to 12 cycles was run. TCRdb ran MiXCR on the 5' RACE reads and lists one entry per CDR3 protein. The table records about 930,000 distinct CDR3 sequences, 25% to 30% of them present only once. Extractions gave at least 6 micrograms of total RNA per sample. Overall study results and limits: Lack of knowledge of donor CMV status possibly confounded expanded clonotype changes.

The data also belong to a second study, concerning T cells of mothers and their children. As reported in that work: Over 8.5 million TCR beta CDR3 reads were obtained from each mother, and some 3.2 million from each child.

This sequence originates from a woman between 40 and 50 years old in good health. The sample was blood. V and J are TRBV20-1 and TRBJ2-2; TRBD1 matches at 7 bases. As DNA, the CDR3 is TGCAGTGCTAGAGGTCCGGGACAGTACACCGGGGAGCTGTTTTTT. As protein: CSARGPGQYTGELFF.